Listed below are T cell receptor beta chains from one sample, sequenced in a study of T cell repertoires in cytomegalovirus infection. TCRdb used MiXCR to reprocess the reads, holding one entry per CDR3 protein. The sample yields some 300,000 distinct CDR3 sequences, around a sixth seen once. The sample consisted of PBMCs. The receptor set was obtained from a human donor in good health (CMV status not recorded). Some clones in this sample may be carry-over from other donors' samples. Each CDR3 is given with its conserved first and last residue. The D gene is left open where the match is weak. Size is stated for part of the rows, as once, few or many counts, or as a class when the clone is expanded.

-	TRBV20-1	TRBJ1-2	few	TGCAGTGCTAGGGTGGCGGCGACTAACTATGGCTACACCTTC	CSARVAATNYGYTF
-	TRBV6-5	TRBJ1-1	-	TGTGCCAGCAGTTACGGGGGGCTAGCTTTCTTT	CASSYGGLAFF
TRBD1	TRBV19	TRBJ1-3	-	TGTGCCAGTAGTCGACAGGGGTTCTCTGGAAACACCATATATTTT	CASSRQGFSGNTIYF
-	TRBV7-2	TRBJ1-6	many	TGTGCCAGCAGCTTGGGACAATCCTATAATTCACCCCTCCACTTT	CASSLGQSYNSPLHF
-	TRBV7-2	TRBJ1-2	many	TGTGCCAGCAGCTCGAGGATACAGGGACGACTAGATGGCTACACCTTC	CASSSRIQGRLDGYTF
-	TRBV7-9	TRBJ1-1	many	TGTGCCAGCAGCCCCCAAGGGGGGGGGACTGAAGCTTTCTTT	CASSPQGGGTEAFF
TRBD1	TRBV6-5	TRBJ1-2	many	TGTGCCAGCAGCCGTGACAGGGACTATGGCTACACCTTC	CASSRDRDYGYTF
-	TRBV4-2	TRBJ1-6	many	TGTGCCAGCAGCCAGGAGGGGAGCTCCTATAATTCACCCCTCCACTTT	CASSQEGSSYNSPLHF
-	TRBV5-1	TRBJ1-2	-	TGCGCCAGCAGCCGCCTGGGGGGCGAAGACTATGGCTACACCTTC	CASSRLGGEDYGYTF
TRBD2	TRBV12-3/TRBV12-4	TRBJ2-1	few	TGTGCCAGCGGGCGCGGGGGGGTAAATGAGCAGTTCTTC	CASGRGGVNEQFF
TRBD1	TRBV28	TRBJ2-7	few	TGTGCCAGCACCGGCACCCTCGGGACAGGGGACAACGAGCAGTACTTC	CASTGTLGTGDNEQYF
TRBD2	TRBV7-2	TRBJ2-3	many	TGTGCCAGCAGCTTAGTGGCGGGGGGGTTCACAGATACGCAGTATTTT	CASSLVAGGFTDTQYF
TRBD1	TRBV7-8	TRBJ1-2	-	TGTGCCAGCAGCGCGACAGGGGGAAGCTATGGCTACACCTTC	CASSATGGSYGYTF
TRBD1	TRBV10-3	TRBJ1-5	many	TGTGCCATCAGTGAGTCGTTCAGGGGGAACAATCAGCCCCAGCATTTT	CAISESFRGNNQPQHF
TRBD1	TRBV12-3/TRBV12-4	TRBJ2-7	medium-sized	TGTGCCAGCAGTCCACGGGACAGGGGGATTAGCGAGCAGTACTTC	CASSPRDRGISEQYF
-	TRBV7-2	TRBJ1-5	many	TGTGCCAGCAGCTCGTGGACCAATCAGCCCCAGCATTTT	CASSSWTNQPQHF
TRBD2	TRBV28	TRBJ2-3	-	TGTGCCAGCAGTTTAAGGGCTAGCGGGGGAGGCACAGATACGCAGTATTTT	CASSLRASGGGTDTQYF